This T cell receptor (beta chain) came from a study of shared clonotypes between healthy human individuals. V trimming: 4 bases; J trimming: 4 bases; junction bases outside the gene matches: 2. CDR1 and CDR2 from the germline V gene are SGHAT and FQDESV (reference sequence). The CDR3 is 15 amino acids. Findings and caveats of the study: Blood was the only sampled material, and tissue repertoires likely differ.

Points on this clone: The antigen is unknown.

Unsorted PBMCs provided DNA that was sequenced on ten immunoSEQ deep assay plates. Libraries were prepared by immunoSEQ multiplex PCR; TCRdb keeps only in-frame clonotypes and omits some of them. The sample yields 450,000 to 650,000 clones, roughly 79% seen once. The specimen sequenced was PBMCs. This clonotype was obtained from a woman between 40 and 55 years old in good health. Some clones in this sample may be carry-over from other donors' samples. This chain joins TRBV11-1 and TRBJ2-1; 12 nucleotides align to TRBD2. The CDR3 region has the DNA TGTGCCAGCAGCTCCGGGACTAGCGGGTACAATGAGCAGTTCTTC. Protein sequence: CASSSGTSGYNEQFF.